The entry below gives a single T cell receptor (beta chain) sequence along with its context. Its antigen is undetermined. These data belong to a study of shared clonotypes between healthy human individuals. General observations from the study: It was only blood that was sampled, and tissue repertoires likely differ. The naive CD4 repertoires of several donors were compared, and around 5% of clonotypes were shared.

The CDR3 is made up of 15 amino acids. CDR1 and CDR2 from the germline V gene are SGDLS and YYNGEE. With 0 bases removed from V and 4 bases from J, the gap between germline ends came to 13 bases. The authors divided CD4+ cells into CD45RA+ naive and CD45RA-negative memory subsets. Sorted-subset replicate PCR reactions were performed with about 190 ng DNA, corresponding to roughly 29,000 T cell genomes. TCRdb's table, derived via immunoSEQ multiplex PCR, lists solely in-frame clones and lacks some. Among about 2.5 million clones listed, around 92% were seen once. The chain is built from TRBV9 and TRBJ1-2; D is uncertain. Input material: naive CD4+ T cells from PBMCs. Indicated subset: CD45RA+ positively selected. The TCR comes from a young man in good health. Some clones in this sample may be carry-over from other donors' samples. CDR3 amino acids: CASSVDGVTGYGYTF. The DNA for the CDR3 is TGTGCCAGCAGCGTAGACGGGGTAACGGGCTATGGCTACACCTTC.